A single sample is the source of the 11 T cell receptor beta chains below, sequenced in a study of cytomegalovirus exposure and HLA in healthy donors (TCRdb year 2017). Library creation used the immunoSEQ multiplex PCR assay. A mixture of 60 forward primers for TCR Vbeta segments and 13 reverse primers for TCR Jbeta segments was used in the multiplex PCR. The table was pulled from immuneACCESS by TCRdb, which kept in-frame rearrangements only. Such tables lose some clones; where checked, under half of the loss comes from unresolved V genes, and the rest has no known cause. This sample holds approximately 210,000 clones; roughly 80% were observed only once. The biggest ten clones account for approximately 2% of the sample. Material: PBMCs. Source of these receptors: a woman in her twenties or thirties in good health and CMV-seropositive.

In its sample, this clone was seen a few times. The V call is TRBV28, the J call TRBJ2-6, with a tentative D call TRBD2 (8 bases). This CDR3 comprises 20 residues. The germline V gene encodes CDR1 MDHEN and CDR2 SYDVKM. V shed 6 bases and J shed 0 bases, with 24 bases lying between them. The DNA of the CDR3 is TGTGCCAGCAGACCCCAGAGGGGGCGGGGGGCTCTCTCTGGGGCCAACGTCCTGACTTTC. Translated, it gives CASRPQRGRGALSGANVLTF.

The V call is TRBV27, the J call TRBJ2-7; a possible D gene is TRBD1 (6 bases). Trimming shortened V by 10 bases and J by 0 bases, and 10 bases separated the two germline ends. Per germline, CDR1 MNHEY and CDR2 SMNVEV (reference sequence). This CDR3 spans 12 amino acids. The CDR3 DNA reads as TGTGCCACCAGGGACATCTCCTACGAGCAGTACTTC. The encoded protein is CATRDISYEQYF.

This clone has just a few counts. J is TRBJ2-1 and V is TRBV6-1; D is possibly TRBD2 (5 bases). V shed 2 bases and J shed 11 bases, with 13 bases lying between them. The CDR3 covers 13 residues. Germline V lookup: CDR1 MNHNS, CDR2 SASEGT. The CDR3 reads CASSELEALKQFF. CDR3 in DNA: TGTGCCAGCAGTGAATTGGAGGCTTTGAAGCAGTTCTTC.

As DNA, the CDR3 is TGTGCCAGCAGTTTCGGACAGGGGGCTCACTATGGCTACACCTTC. It specifies CASSFGQGAHYGYTF. The genes are TRBV27 and TRBJ1-2, with 11 nucleotides matching TRBD1. Per the germline V gene, CDR1 is MNHEY and CDR2 is SMNVEV (reference sequence). The junction had 3 bases not matched to a gene; V was cut back by 3 bases and J by 3 bases. The CDR3 runs 15 residues.

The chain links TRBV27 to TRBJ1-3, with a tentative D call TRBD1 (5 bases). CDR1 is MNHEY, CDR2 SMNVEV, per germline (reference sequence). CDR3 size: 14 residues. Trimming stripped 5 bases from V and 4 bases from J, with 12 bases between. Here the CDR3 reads CASSRRGGGNTIYF. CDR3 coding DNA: TGTGCCAGCAGTCGTAGGGGAGGAGGAAACACCATATATTTT.

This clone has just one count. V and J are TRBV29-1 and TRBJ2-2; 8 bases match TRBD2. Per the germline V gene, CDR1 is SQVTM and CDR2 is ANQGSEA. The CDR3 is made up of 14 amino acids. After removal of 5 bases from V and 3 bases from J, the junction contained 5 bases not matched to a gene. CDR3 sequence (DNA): TGCAGCGTTAGGGGACTAGTCCACACCGGGGAGCTGTTTTTT. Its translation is CSVRGLVHTGELFF.

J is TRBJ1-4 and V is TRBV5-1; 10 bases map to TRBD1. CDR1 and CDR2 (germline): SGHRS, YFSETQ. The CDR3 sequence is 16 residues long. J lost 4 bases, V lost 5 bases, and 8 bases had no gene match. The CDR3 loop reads CASSLRTGGINEKLFF. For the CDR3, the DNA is TGCGCCAGCAGTCTTCGGACAGGGGGAATTAATGAAAAACTGTTTTTT.

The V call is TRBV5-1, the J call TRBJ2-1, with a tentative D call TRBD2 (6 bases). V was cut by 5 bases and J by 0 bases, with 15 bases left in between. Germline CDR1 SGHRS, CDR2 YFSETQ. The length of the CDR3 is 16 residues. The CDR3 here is CASSSGLLSSYNEQFF. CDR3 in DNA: TGCGCCAGCAGTTCGGGACTCCTGAGCTCCTACAATGAGCAGTTCTTC.

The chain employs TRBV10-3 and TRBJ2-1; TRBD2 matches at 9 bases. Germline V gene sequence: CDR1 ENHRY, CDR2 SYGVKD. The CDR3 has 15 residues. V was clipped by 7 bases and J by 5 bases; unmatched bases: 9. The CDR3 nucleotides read TGTGCCATCACGGCGGGGGGGCCCGTAAACAATGAGCAGTTCTTC. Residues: CAITAGGPVNNEQFF.

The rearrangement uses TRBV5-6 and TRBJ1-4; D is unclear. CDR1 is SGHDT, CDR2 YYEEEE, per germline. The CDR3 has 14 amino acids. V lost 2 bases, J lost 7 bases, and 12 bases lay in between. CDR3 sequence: CASSFRGKGEKLFF. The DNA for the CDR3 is TGTGCCAGCAGCTTCCGGGGTAAAGGTGAAAAACTGTTTTTT. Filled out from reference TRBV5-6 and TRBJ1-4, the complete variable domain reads DAGVTQSPTHLIKTRGQQVTLRCSPKSGHDTVSWYQQALGQGPQFIFQYYEEEERQRGNFPDRFSGHQFPNYSSELNVNALLLGDSALYLCASSFRGKGEKLFFGSGTQLSVL.

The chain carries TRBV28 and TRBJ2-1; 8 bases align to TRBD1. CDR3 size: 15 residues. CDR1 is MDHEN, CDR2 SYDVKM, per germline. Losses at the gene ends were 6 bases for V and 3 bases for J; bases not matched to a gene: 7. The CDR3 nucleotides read TGTGCCAGCAGGAGAGGGGACAGGATCTACAATGAGCAGTTCTTC. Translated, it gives CASRRGDRIYNEQFF.